The rows below give T cell receptor beta chains drawn from one sample of a study of Graves' ophthalmopathy and Graves' hyperthyroidism. TCRdb analysed the multiplex PCR reads with MiXCR anew, one entry per CDR3 protein. The sample holds roughly 480,000 distinct CDR3 sequences; 13% to 15% are singletons and the top ten take 8% to 10%. The sequenced sample consisted of blood. These receptors all stem from a young woman with Graves' ophthalmopathy. CDR3s include the opening cysteine and the closing phenylalanine or tryptophan. Fields, in order: D gene, V gene, J gene, clone size, CDR3 protein, CDR3 DNA. D genes are given only for firm matches. Rows give clone size only sometimes, using once, few, many, or a class for an expanded clone.

D: TRBD1; V: TRBV6-5; J: TRBJ1-2; size: many; CDR3: CASSYGTEDYGYTF; DNA: TGTGCCAGCAGTTACGGGACAGAGGACTATGGCTACACCTTC
D: NA; V: TRBV2; J: TRBJ2-5; size: NA; CDR3: CATNSDGQETQYF; DNA: TGTGCCACCAATTCCGACGGCCAAGAGACCCAGTACTTC
D: NA; V: TRBV5-5; J: TRBJ1-2; size: NA; CDR3: CASSLGDYYGYTF; DNA: TGTGCCAGCAGCTTAGGAGATTACTATGGCTACACCTTC
D: TRBD1; V: TRBV28; J: TRBJ2-7; size: NA; CDR3: CASSPDRDRGEQYF; DNA: TGTGCCAGCAGCCCTGACAGGGACAGGGGCGAGCAGTACTTC
D: NA; V: TRBV6-1; J: TRBJ1-1; size: many; CDR3: CASSDRGGVGTEAFF; DNA: TGTGCCAGCAGTGATAGGGGCGGGGTGGGCACTGAAGCTTTCTTT
D: NA; V: TRBV12-3/TRBV12-4; J: TRBJ1-5; size: many; CDR3: CASSFRSQPQHF; DNA: TGTGCCAGCAGTTTTCGGTCTCAGCCCCAGCATTTT
D: TRBD1; V: TRBV20-1; J: TRBJ2-7; size: many; CDR3: CSAKPDRSGYDYEQYF; DNA: TGCAGTGCTAAACCGGACAGGAGCGGATATGACTACGAGCAGTACTTC
D: NA; V: TRBV27; J: TRBJ1-5; size: many; CDR3: CASSSTWNQPQHF; DNA: TGTGCCAGCAGTTCCACTTGGAATCAGCCCCAGCATTTT
D: TRBD1; V: TRBV20-1; J: TRBJ2-7; size: few; CDR3: CSARGISGQGLFTYEQYF; DNA: TGCAGTGCTAGAGGAATATCGGGACAGGGCCTATTTACCTACGAGCAGTACTTC
D: NA; V: TRBV25-1; J: TRBJ2-5; size: NA; CDR3: CASSELLQGGQETQYF; DNA: TGTGCCAGCAGTGAATTATTACAGGGTGGCCAAGAGACCCAGTACTTC
D: TRBD2; V: TRBV19; J: TRBJ2-2; size: many; CDR3: CASNPTSGLNTGELFF; DNA: TGTGCCAGTAACCCGACTAGCGGCCTGAACACCGGGGAGCTGTTTTTT
D: NA; V: TRBV11-1; J: TRBJ1-1; size: many; CDR3: CASSSSTGGNTEAFF; DNA: TGTGCCAGCAGCTCGTCGACAGGAGGGAACACTGAAGCTTTCTTT
D: NA; V: TRBV11-2; J: TRBJ1-2; size: many; CDR3: CASSPDNHYYGYTF; DNA: TGTGCCAGCAGCCCGGACAACCACTACTATGGCTACACCTTC
D: NA; V: TRBV6-1; J: TRBJ1-6; size: NA; CDR3: CASSEGWSANSPLHF; DNA: TGTGCCAGCAGTGAAGGGTGGAGTGCTAATTCACCCCTCCACTTT
D: NA; V: TRBV12-3/TRBV12-4; J: TRBJ1-6; size: NA; CDR3: CASRDPGGYSPLHF; DNA: TGTGCCAGCAGGGACCCAGGAGGTTATTCACCCCTCCACTTT
D: TRBD2; V: TRBV28; J: TRBJ2-7; size: many; CDR3: CASSLIGTSRTYEQYF; DNA: TGTGCCAGCAGTTTAATCGGGACTAGCCGAACCTACGAGCAGTACTTC
D: NA; V: TRBV6-1; J: TRBJ1-1; size: NA; CDR3: CASTGAMNTEAFF; DNA: TGTGCCAGCACCGGCGCCATGAACACTGAAGCTTTCTTT
D: NA; V: TRBV15; J: TRBJ1-5; size: many; CDR3: CATSRDSTVSADQPQHF; DNA: TGTGCCACCAGCAGAGACTCGACGGTGTCAGCGGATCAGCCCCAGCATTTT
D: NA; V: TRBV20-1; J: TRBJ1-5; size: NA; CDR3: CSATGPYDVQPQHF; DNA: TGCAGTGCTACCGGACCCTACGACGTGCAGCCCCAGCATTTT
D: NA; V: TRBV6-5; J: TRBJ2-7; size: NA; CDR3: CASSYAGETYEQYF; DNA: TGTGCCAGCAGTTACGCAGGGGAAACCTACGAGCAGTACTTC
D: NA; V: TRBV28; J: TRBJ2-7; size: many; CDR3: CASSFRSRRAYEQYF; DNA: TGTGCCAGCAGTTTTCGATCGAGGAGGGCCTACGAGCAGTACTTC
D: NA; V: TRBV10-3; J: TRBJ1-6; size: NA; CDR3: CAIRGDLNSPLHF; DNA: TGTGCCATCAGGGGGGACCTCAATTCACCCCTCCACTTT
D: TRBD1; V: TRBV12-3/TRBV12-4; J: TRBJ2-7; size: many; CDR3: CASSLDRVLEQYF; DNA: TGTGCCAGCAGTTTGGACAGGGTGTTGGAGCAGTACTTC
D: NA; V: TRBV11-2; J: TRBJ2-2; size: many; CDR3: CASSLARVAGELFF; DNA: TGTGCCAGCAGCTTAGCCAGGGTGGCCGGGGAGCTGTTTTTT
D: NA; V: TRBV13; J: TRBJ1-1; size: many; CDR3: CASSPRAGRTEAFF; DNA: TGTGCCAGCAGCCCCAGGGCAGGGCGGACTGAAGCTTTCTTT
D: NA; V: TRBV24-1; J: TRBJ2-1; size: few; CDR3: CATSDPGWGDRRNNEQFF; DNA: TGTGCCACCAGTGACCCGGGGTGGGGGGACAGAAGGAATAATGAGCAGTTCTTC
D: TRBD1; V: TRBV28; J: TRBJ2-5; size: many; CDR3: CASSLFVLTGTGPEETQYF; DNA: TGTGCCAGCAGTTTATTTGTGTTGACGGGGACAGGACCTGAAGAGACCCAGTACTTC
D: NA; V: TRBV6-4; J: TRBJ1-2; size: many; CDR3: CASSDSVGAYALGYTF; DNA: TGTGCCAGCAGTGACTCGGTGGGGGCGTATGCTCTTGGCTACACCTTC
D: NA; V: TRBV6-1; J: TRBJ1-5; size: few; CDR3: CASSENFNQPQHF; DNA: TGTGCCAGCAGTGAAAACTTCAATCAGCCCCAGCATTTT
D: NA; V: TRBV12-3/TRBV12-4; J: TRBJ1-2; size: many; CDR3: CASNNRQGWYGYTF; DNA: TGTGCCAGCAATAATAGGCAGGGATGGTATGGCTACACCTTC
D: TRBD2; V: TRBV27; J: TRBJ2-7; size: few; CDR3: CASSPSWGGSRRSYEQYF; DNA: TGTGCCAGCAGTCCCTCGTGGGGGGGTTCCCGAAGGTCCTACGAGCAGTACTTC
D: NA; V: TRBV7-9; J: TRBJ2-5; size: many; CDR3: CASSFRDRVQETQYF; DNA: TGTGCCAGCAGCTTCCGGGACCGAGTACAAGAGACCCAGTACTTC
D: NA; V: TRBV15; J: TRBJ2-7; size: many; CDR3: CATSKRQAASEQYF; DNA: TGTGCCACCAGCAAAAGGCAGGCCGCTTCCGAGCAGTACTTC
D: TRBD1; V: TRBV29-1; J: TRBJ1-2; size: many; CDR3: CSTDRVLTGYTF; DNA: TGCAGCACCGACAGGGTATTGACTGGCTACACCTTC
D: NA; V: TRBV30; J: TRBJ1-1; size: NA; CDR3: CAWGLGSTEAFF; DNA: TGTGCCTGGGGTCTTGGCAGCACTGAAGCTTTCTTT
D: TRBD1; V: TRBV27; J: TRBJ2-7; size: many; CDR3: CASSSDRGPYEQYF; DNA: TGTGCCAGCAGTTCGGACAGGGGGCCCTACGAGCAGTACTTC
D: TRBD2; V: TRBV24-1; J: TRBJ2-1; size: once; CDR3: CATSDLGTNLVKQFF; DNA: TGTGCCACCAGTGATTTAGGGACTAACCTCGTAAAGCAGTTCTTC
D: TRBD1; V: TRBV12-3/TRBV12-4; J: TRBJ1-6; size: NA; CDR3: CASSSRGALHF; DNA: TGTGCCAGCAGCTCCAGGGGGGCCCTCCACTTT
D: NA; V: TRBV24-1; J: TRBJ1-1; size: many; CDR3: CATSEVHRIAEAFF; DNA: TGTGCCACCAGTGAAGTTCACAGGATCGCTGAAGCTTTCTTT
D: TRBD2; V: TRBV4-2; J: TRBJ2-7; size: few; CDR3: CASSQDSPLAEGYEQYF; DNA: TGTGCCAGCAGCCAAGATTCCCCGCTAGCGGAGGGCTACGAGCAGTACTTC
D: TRBD1; V: TRBV3-1; J: TRBJ1-2; size: many; CDR3: CASSQNRDRVGYTF; DNA: TGTGCCAGCAGCCAAAACCGGGACAGGGTTGGCTACACCTTC
D: NA; V: TRBV30; J: TRBJ2-7; size: few; CDR3: CAWRREDWIKQYF; DNA: TGTGCCTGGCGAAGGGAGGACTGGATAAAGCAGTACTTC
D: NA; V: TRBV19; J: TRBJ1-5; size: many; CDR3: CASSMTANSNQPQHF; DNA: TGTGCCAGTAGTATGACAGCGAATAGCAATCAGCCCCAGCATTTT
D: NA; V: TRBV3-1; J: TRBJ1-2; size: NA; CDR3: CASSQGAGAYGYTF; DNA: TGTGCCAGCAGCCAAGGAGCTGGGGCTTATGGCTACACCTTC
D: NA; V: TRBV20-1; J: TRBJ2-7; size: many; CDR3: CSARSEFSSYEQYF; DNA: TGCAGTGCTAGAAGCGAGTTTAGCTCCTACGAGCAGTACTTC
D: NA; V: TRBV19; J: TRBJ1-2; size: many; CDR3: CASTTAFGYGYTF; DNA: TGTGCCAGTACAACAGCCTTTGGCTATGGCTACACCTTC
D: NA; V: TRBV30; J: TRBJ1-2; size: many; CDR3: CAWSVLKGRGYTF; DNA: TGTGCCTGGAGTGTACTTAAAGGCCGTGGCTACACCTTC
D: NA; V: TRBV28; J: TRBJ2-5; size: many; CDR3: CASSKGTGTVQETQYF; DNA: TGTGCCAGCAGCAAGGGGACCGGGACGGTCCAAGAGACCCAGTACTTC
D: NA; V: TRBV28; J: TRBJ2-2; size: many; CDR3: CASSPTSTGELFF; DNA: TGTGCCAGCAGTCCCACAAGTACCGGGGAGCTGTTTTTT
D: TRBD2; V: TRBV5-6; J: TRBJ2-7; size: many; CDR3: CASSLGTSSYEQYF; DNA: TGCGCCAGCAGCTTGGGGACTAGCAGCTACGAGCAGTACTTC
D: TRBD2; V: TRBV12-3/TRBV12-4; J: TRBJ2-7; size: many; CDR3: CASSRGLNYEQYF; DNA: TGTGCCAGCAGTCGGGGACTAAACTACGAGCAGTACTTC
D: NA; V: TRBV2; J: TRBJ2-2; size: NA; CDR3: CSSSERVTGELFF; DNA: TGTTCCAGCAGCGAACGGGTAACCGGGGAGCTGTTTTTT
D: NA; V: TRBV10-3; J: TRBJ2-7; size: few; CDR3: CAISESGREGEQYF; DNA: TGTGCCATCAGTGAGTCGGGCAGGGAAGGCGAGCAGTACTTC
D: NA; V: TRBV27; J: TRBJ1-2; size: many; CDR3: CASSLRGAEGYTF; DNA: TGTGCCAGCAGTTTAAGGGGGGCCGAGGGCTACACCTTC
D: NA; V: TRBV28; J: TRBJ1-1; size: many; CDR3: CASSFSIGVLETEAFF; DNA: TGTGCCAGCAGTTTCTCCATCGGGGTTCTGGAGACTGAAGCTTTCTTT
D: NA; V: TRBV15; J: TRBJ2-7; size: many; CDR3: CATSRDRRSHEQYF; DNA: TGTGCCACCAGCAGAGATAGACGGTCGCACGAGCAGTACTTC
D: TRBD2; V: TRBV28; J: TRBJ2-4; size: many; CDR3: CASTPGGDIQYF; DNA: TGTGCCAGCACCCCGGGGGGGGACATTCAGTACTTC
D: TRBD1; V: TRBV30; J: TRBJ1-1; size: many; CDR3: CAWSRRQGQGNTEAFF; DNA: TGTGCCTGGAGTCGGAGACAGGGGCAAGGGAACACTGAAGCTTTCTTT
D: TRBD1; V: TRBV19; J: TRBJ1-1; size: few; CDR3: CASRDRTSTEAFF; DNA: TGTGCCAGTAGGGACAGGACGAGCACTGAAGCTTTCTTT